This T cell receptor (beta chain) was sequenced in a study of T-cell reconstitution after alpha-beta-depleted transplantation in children. Unique molecular identifiers featured in how the TCRbeta library was prepared. Each CDR3 protein gets one entry after TCRdb re-called the PCR reads with MiXCR. The sample records approximately 31,000 distinct CDR3 sequences, 5% to 7% being singletons. This clonotype was observed many times. What it binds is unknown. Overall study results and limits: Reports say that about two months after transplant, the alpha-beta T cells came out of several hundred graft clones that had expanded. Newly produced T cells mostly provided counts and TCRbeta diversity after one year, as hyperexpanded clones declined.

Germline-derived CDR1 and CDR2 are SGHRS and YFSETQ. V gave up 1 base and J gave up 7 bases, with 14 bases separating them. The CDR3 totals 14 residues. The specimen comprised peripheral blood, sampled 60 days after TCRalphabeta/CD19-depleted stem cell transplant. J is TRBJ1-2 and V is TRBV5-1; TRBD1 is a possible D gene (5 bases). The sequence was obtained from a child under two years old who had a stem cell transplant for acute myeloid leukemia, so the T cells may come from the graft donor. This chain's CDR3 is CASSLRGFSTGYTF. The CDR3 coding sequence is TGCGCCAGCAGCTTGAGGGGATTTTCTACTGGCTACACCTTC.